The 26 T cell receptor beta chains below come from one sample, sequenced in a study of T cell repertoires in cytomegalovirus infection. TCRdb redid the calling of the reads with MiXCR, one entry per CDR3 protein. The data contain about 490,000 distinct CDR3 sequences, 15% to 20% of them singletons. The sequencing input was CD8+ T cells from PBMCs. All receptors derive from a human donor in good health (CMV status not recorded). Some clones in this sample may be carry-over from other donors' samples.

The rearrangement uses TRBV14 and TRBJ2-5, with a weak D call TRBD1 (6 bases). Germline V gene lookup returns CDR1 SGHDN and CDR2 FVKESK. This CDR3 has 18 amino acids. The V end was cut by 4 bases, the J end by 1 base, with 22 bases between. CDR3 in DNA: TGTGCCAGCAGCCGATCGACAGGAATCTCGATTCTCCAAGAGACCCAGTACTTC. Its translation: CASSRSTGISILQETQYF. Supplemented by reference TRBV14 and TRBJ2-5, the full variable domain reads EAGVTQFPSHSVIEKGQTVTLRCDPISGHDNLYWYRRVMGKEIKFLLHFVKESKQDESGMPNNRFLAERTGGTYSTLKVQPAELEDSGVYFCASSRSTGISILQETQYFGPGTRLLVL.

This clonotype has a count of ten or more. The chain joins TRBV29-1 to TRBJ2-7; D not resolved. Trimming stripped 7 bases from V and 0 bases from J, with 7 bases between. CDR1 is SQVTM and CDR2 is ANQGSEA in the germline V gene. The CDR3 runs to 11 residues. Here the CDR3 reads CSARSSYEQYF. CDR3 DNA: TGCAGCGCGCGCAGCTCCTACGAGCAGTACTTC.

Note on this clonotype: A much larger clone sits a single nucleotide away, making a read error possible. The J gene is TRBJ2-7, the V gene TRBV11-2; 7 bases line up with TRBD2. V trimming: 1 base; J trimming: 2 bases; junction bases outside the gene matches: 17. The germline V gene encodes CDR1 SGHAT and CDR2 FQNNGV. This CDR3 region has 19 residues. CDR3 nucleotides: TGTGCCAGCAGCTTAGTGGAACTCGGGGGGACCGACCATCCCTACGAGCAGTACTTC. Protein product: CASSLVELGGTDHPYEQYF. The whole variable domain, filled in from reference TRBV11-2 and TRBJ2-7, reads EAGVAQSPRYKIIEKRQSVAFWCNPISGHATLYWYQQILGQGPKLLIQFQNNGVVDDSQLPKDRFSAERLKGVDSTLKIQPAKLEDSAVYLCASSLVELGGTDHPYEQYFGPGTRLTVT.

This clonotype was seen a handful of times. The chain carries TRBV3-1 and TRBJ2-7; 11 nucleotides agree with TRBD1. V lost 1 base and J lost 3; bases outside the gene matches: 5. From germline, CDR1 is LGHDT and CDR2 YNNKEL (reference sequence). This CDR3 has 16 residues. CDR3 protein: CASSQVSGTGGYEQYF. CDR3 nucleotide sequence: TGTGCCAGCAGCCAAGTTTCCGGGACAGGGGGCTACGAGCAGTACTTC.

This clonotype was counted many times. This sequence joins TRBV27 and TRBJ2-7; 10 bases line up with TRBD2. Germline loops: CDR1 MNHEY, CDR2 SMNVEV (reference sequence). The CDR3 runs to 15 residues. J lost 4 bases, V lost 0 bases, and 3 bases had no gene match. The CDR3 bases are TGTGCCAGCAGTTTATCGTCTAGCGGGAGATACGAGCAGTACTTC. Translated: CASSLSSSGRYEQYF.

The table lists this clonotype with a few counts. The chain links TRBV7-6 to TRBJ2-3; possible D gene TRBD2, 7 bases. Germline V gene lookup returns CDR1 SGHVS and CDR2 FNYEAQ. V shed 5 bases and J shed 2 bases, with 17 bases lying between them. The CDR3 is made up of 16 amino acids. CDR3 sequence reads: CASSPRGGGLTDTQYF. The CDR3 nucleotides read TGTGCCAGCAGCCCTAGGGGCGGGGGCCTCACAGATACGCAGTATTTT.

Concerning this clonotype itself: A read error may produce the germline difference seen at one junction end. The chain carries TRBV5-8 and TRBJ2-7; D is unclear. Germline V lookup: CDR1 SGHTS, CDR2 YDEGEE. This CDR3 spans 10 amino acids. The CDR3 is CATSYYEQYF. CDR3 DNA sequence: TGTGCCACCAGCTACTACGAGCAGTACTTC.

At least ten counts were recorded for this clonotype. CDR3 nucleotides: TGTGCCAGCAGCCCCCAGCTAGCCAAAAACATTCAGTACTTC. This gives the protein CASSPQLAKNIQYF. The chain combines TRBV11-1 with TRBJ2-4; D ambiguous. Germline CDR1 and CDR2: SGHAT and FQDESV (reference sequence). Trimming stripped 5 bases from V and 0 bases from J, with 8 bases between. The CDR3 has 14 amino acids.

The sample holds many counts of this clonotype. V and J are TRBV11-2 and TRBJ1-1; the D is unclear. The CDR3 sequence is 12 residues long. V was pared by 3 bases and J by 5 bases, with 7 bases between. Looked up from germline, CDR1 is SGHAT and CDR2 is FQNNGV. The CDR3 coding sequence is TGTGCCAGCAGCTTCCCCAGGACTGAAGCTTTCTTT. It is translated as CASSFPRTEAFF.

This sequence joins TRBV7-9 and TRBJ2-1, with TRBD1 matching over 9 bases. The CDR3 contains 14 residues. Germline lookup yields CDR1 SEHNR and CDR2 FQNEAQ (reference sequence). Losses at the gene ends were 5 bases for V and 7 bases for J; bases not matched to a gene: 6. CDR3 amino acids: CASSLPTGGNEQFF. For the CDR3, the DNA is TGTGCCAGCAGCCTACCGACAGGGGGTAATGAGCAGTTCTTC.

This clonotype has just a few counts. The CDR3: CASSRGRGGFYEQYF. CDR3 bases: TGTGCCAGCAGCCGGGGCAGGGGCGGTTTCTACGAGCAGTACTTC. The chain has TRBV5-6 and TRBJ2-7, with D maybe TRBD1 (6 bases). Looked up from germline, CDR1 is SGHDT and CDR2 is YYEEEE. The CDR3 is made up of 15 amino acids. V was shortened by 4 bases and J by 3 bases, with 17 bases between the two germline ends. Variable domain in full (rest from reference TRBV5-6 and TRBJ2-7): DAGVTQSPTHLIKTRGQQVTLRCSPKSGHDTVSWYQQALGQGPQFIFQYYEEEERQRGNFPDRFSGHQFPNYSSELNVNALLLGDSALYLCASSRGRGGFYEQYFGPGTRLTVT.

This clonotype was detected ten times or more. Written as DNA, the CDR3 is TGTGCCAGTAGTATAGGGGAGAGCAACACCGGGGAGCTGTTTTTT. Protein: CASSIGESNTGELFF. The chain recombines TRBV19 with TRBJ2-2, with a weak D call TRBD2 (5 bases). Deletions cut 1 base from V and 2 bases from J, with 8 bases between. Germline CDR1 reads LNHDA; CDR2 reads SQIVND (reference sequence). The CDR3 is 15 residues long.

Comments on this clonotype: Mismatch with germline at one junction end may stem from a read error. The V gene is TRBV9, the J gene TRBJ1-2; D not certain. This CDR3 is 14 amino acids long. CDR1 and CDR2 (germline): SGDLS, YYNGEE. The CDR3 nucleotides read TGTGCCAGCAGCGTAAATAGCCCTAACTATGTCTACACCTTC. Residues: CASSVNSPNYVYTF.

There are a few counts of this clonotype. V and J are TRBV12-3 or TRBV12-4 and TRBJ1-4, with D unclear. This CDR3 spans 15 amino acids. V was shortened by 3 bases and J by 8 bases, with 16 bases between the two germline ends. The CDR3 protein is CASSFAGSRREKLFF. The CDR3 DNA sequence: TGTGCCAGCAGTTTCGCCGGGTCAAGACGGGAAAAACTGTTTTTT.

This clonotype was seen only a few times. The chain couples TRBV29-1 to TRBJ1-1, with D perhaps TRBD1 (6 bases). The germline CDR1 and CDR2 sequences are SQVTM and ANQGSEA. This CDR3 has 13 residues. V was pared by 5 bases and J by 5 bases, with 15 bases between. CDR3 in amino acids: CSVRAGEGTEAFF. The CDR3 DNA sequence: TGCAGCGTTCGCGCAGGGGAGGGGACTGAAGCTTTCTTT.

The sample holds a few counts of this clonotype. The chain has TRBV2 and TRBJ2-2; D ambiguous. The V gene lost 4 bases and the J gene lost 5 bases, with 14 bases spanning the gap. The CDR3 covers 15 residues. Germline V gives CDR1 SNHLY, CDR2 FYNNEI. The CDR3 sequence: CASSGAEKATGELFF. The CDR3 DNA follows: TGTGCCAGCAGTGGGGCTGAAAAGGCGACCGGGGAGCTGTTTTTT. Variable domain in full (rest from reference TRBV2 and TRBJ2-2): EPEVTQTPSHQVTQMGQEVILRCVPISNHLYFYWYRQILGQKVEFLVSFYNNEISEKSEIFDDQFSVERPDGSNFTLKIRSTKLEDSAMYFCASSGAEKATGELFFGEGSRLTVL.

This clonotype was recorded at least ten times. The CDR3 sequence is CASSLSPQTSGRRDTQYF. In DNA, the CDR3 is TGTGCCAGCAGTTTATCGCCTCAGACTAGCGGGAGGAGAGATACGCAGTATTTT. The V call is TRBV27, the J call TRBJ2-3; 13 bases fit TRBD2. The CDR3 extends over 18 amino acids. Germline lookup yields CDR1 MNHEY and CDR2 SMNVEV (reference sequence). The V segment lost 0 bases and the J segment 5 bases; nucleotides outside the gene matches: 8.

The CDR3 nucleotides read TGTGCCAGCACCCCTGTCCAGGGCCTACCATCTGGCTACACCTTC. Translating it yields CASTPVQGLPSGYTF. The J gene is TRBJ1-2, the V gene TRBV6-2 or TRBV6-3, with a weak D call TRBD1 (5 bases). V gave up 7 bases and J gave up 7 bases, with 22 bases separating them. This CDR3 is built from 15 residues. Per germline, CDR1 MNHEY and CDR2 SVGEGT.

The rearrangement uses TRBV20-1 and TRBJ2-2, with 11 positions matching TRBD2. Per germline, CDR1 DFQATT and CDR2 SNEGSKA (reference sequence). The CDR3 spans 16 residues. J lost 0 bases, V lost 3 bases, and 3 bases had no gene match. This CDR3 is CSARALAGANTGELFF. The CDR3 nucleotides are TGCAGTGCTAGGGCACTAGCGGGAGCGAACACCGGGGAGCTGTTTTTT.

CDR3 nucleotide sequence: TGTGCCAGCAGACCAACAGTGGGAAACTATGGCTACACCTTC. Translation gives CASRPTVGNYGYTF. V is TRBV6-1 and J is TRBJ1-2; D gene ambiguous. The CDR3 is 14 amino acids. The germline V gene has CDR1 MNHNS and CDR2 SASEGT. The germline V and J ends were trimmed by 6 bases and 2 bases, with 13 bases remaining between them.

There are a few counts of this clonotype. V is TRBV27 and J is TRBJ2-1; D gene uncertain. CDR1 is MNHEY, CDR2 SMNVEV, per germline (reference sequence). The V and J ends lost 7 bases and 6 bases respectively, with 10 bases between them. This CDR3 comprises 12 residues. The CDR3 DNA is TGTGCCAGCATCTCACCGAGCAATGAGCAGTTCTTC. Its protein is CASISPSNEQFF.

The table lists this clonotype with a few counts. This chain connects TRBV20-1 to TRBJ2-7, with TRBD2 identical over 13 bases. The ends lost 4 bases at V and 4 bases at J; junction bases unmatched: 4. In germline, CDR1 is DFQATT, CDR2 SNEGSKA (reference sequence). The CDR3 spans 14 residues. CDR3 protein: CSATWTSGSYEQYF. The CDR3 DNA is TGCAGTGCTACGTGGACTAGCGGGAGTTACGAGCAGTACTTC.

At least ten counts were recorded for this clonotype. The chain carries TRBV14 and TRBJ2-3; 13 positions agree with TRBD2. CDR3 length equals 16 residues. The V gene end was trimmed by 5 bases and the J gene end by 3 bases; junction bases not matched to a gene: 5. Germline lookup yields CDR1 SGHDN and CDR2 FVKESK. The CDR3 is CASSFGLAGETDTQYF. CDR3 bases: TGTGCCAGCAGCTTTGGACTAGCGGGGGAAACAGATACGCAGTATTTT.

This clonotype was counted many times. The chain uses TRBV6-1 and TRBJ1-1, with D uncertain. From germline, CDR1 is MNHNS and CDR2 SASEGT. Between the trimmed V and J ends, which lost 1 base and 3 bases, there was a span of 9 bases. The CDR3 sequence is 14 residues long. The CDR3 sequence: CASSEVRGYTEAFF. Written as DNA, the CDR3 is TGTGCCAGCAGTGAAGTGCGGGGATACACTGAAGCTTTCTTT.

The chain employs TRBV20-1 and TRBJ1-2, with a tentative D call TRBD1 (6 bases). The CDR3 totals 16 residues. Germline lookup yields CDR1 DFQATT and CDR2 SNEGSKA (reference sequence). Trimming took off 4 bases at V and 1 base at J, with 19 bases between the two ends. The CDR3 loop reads CSATPRRGTFNYGYTF. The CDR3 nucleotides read TGCAGTGCTACACCCAGGAGGGGGACCTTTAACTATGGCTACACCTTC.

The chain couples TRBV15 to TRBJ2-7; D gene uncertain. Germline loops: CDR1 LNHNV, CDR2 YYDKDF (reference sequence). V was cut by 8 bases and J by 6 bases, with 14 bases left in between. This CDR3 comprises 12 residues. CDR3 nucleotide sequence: TGTGCCACCCTATCTAGGCGAGGCGAGCAGTACTTC. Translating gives CATLSRRGEQYF.